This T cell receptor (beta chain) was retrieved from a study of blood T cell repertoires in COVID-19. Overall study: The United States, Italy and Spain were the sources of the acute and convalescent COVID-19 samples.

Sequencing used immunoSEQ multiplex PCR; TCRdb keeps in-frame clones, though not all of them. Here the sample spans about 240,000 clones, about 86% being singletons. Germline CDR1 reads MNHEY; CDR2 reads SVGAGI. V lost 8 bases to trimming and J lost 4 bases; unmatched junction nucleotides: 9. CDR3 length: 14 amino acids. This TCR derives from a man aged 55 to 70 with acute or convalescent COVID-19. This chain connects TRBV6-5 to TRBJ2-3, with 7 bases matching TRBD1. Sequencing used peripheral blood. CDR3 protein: CASGTGALPDTQYF. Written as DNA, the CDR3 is TGTGCCAGCGGCACAGGGGCGCTTCCAGATACGCAGTATTTT.